This TCR beta chain was recovered during a study of identical twins. CDR3 length: 14 residues. Trimming left V 4 bases short and J 2 bases short, with 10 bases between. From germline, CDR1 is SGHVS and CDR2 FNYEAQ. Study-wide results and caveats: Donors were not followed over many years; analysis was cross-sectional. Part of the zero-insertion signal could reflect confounding by invariant MAIT and iNKT cells. Whereas memory repertoires showed no such difference, abundant cord blood beta clonotypes carried fewer insertions.

This clonotype was seen more than once but under ten times. Its matching antigen is unknown. MiXCR was run by TCRdb on the 5' RACE reads, yielding one entry per CDR3 protein. Of more than 1.5 million distinct CDR3 sequences in the sample, roughly 35% were seen once. The origin of this receptor is a newborn girl in good health. The sequencing input was cord blood. V is TRBV7-6 and J is TRBJ2-3; D may match TRBD1 or TRBD2 (5 bases each). CDR3 in DNA: TGTGCCAGCAGCTCCGGGACGCACACAGATACGCAGTATTTT. Translation: CASSSGTHTDTQYF.